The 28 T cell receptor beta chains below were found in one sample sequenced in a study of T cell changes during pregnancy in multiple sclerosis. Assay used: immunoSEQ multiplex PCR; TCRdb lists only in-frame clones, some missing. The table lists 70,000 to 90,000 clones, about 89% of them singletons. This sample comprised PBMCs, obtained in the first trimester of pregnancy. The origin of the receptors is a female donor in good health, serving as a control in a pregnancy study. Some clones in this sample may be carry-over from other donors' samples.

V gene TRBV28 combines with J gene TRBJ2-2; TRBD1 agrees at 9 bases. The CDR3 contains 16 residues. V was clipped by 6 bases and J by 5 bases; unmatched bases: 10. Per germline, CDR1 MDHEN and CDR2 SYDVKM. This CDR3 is CASSLPQGARTGELFF. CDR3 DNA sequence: TGTGCCAGCAGCCTTCCACAGGGGGCGAGGACCGGGGAGCTGTTTTTT.

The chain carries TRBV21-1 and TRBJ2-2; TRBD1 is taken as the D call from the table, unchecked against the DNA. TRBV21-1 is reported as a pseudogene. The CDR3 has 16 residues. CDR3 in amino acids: CASSRFRKSNTGELFF. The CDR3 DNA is TGTGCCAGCAGCAGGTTCAGGAAGTCGAACACCGGGGAGCTGTTTTTT.

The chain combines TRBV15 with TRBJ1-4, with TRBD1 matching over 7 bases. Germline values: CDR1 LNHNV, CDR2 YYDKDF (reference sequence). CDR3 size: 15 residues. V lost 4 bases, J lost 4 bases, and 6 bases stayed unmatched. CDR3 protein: CATSKPGQLNEKLFF. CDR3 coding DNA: TGTGCCACCAGCAAACCGGGACAGCTTAATGAAAAACTGTTTTTT.

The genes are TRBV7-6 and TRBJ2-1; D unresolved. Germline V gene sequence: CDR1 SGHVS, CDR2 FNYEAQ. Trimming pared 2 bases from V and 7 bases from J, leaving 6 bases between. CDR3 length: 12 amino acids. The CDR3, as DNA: TGTGCCAGCAGCTTATCCCAGAATGAGCAGTTCTTC. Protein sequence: CASSLSQNEQFF.

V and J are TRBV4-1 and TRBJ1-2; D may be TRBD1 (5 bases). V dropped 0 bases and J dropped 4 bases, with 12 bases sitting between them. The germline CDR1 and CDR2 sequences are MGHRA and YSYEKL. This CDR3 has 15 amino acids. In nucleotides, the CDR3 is TGCGCCAGCAGCCAAGATGCGGGGCAGGTCTATGGCTACACCTTC. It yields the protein CASSQDAGQVYGYTF.

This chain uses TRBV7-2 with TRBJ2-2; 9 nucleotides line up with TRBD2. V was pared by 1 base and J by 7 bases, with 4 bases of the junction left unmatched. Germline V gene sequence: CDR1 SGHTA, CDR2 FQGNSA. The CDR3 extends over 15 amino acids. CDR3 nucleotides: TGTGCCAGCAGCTTAGACATAGCGGGAGTCGGGGAGCTGTTTTTT. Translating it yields CASSLDIAGVGELFF.

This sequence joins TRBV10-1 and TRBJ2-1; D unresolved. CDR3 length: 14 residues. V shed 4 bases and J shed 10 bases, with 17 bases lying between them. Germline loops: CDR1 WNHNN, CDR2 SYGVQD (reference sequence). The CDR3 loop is CASSALTVQREQFF. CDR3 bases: TGCGCCAGCAGTGCCCTGACGGTTCAGCGCGAGCAGTTCTTC.

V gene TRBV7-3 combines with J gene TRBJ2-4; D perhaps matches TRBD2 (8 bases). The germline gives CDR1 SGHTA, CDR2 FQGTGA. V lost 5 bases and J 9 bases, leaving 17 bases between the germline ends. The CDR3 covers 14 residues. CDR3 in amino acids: CASSREGAQGIQYF. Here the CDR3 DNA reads TGTGCCAGCAGCCGGGAGGGGGCCCAAGGCATTCAGTACTTC.

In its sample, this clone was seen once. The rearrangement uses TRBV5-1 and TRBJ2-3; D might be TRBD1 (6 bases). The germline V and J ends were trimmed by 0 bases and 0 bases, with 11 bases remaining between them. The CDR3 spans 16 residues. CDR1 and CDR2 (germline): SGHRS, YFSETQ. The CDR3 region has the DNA TGCGCCAGCAGCTTGGCGGACAGCTCTAGCACAGATACGCAGTATTTT. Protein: CASSLADSSSTDTQYF.

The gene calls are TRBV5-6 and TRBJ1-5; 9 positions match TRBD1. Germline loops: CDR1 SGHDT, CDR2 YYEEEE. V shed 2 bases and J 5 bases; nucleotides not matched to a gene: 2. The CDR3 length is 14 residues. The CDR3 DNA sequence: TGTGCCAGCAGCTTTTGGGACAGGGATCAGCCCCAGCATTTT. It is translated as CASSFWDRDQPQHF.

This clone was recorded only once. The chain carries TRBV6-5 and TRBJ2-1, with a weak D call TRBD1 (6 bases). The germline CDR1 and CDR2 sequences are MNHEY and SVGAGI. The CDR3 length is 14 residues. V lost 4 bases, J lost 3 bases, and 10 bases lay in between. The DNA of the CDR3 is TGTGCCAGCAGTTCCCGACAGGTCTACAATGAGCAGTTCTTC. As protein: CASSSRQVYNEQFF.

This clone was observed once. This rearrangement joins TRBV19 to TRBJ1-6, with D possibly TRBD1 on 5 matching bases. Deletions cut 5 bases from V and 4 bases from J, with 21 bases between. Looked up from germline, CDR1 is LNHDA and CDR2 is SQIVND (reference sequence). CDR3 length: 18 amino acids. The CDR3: CASSGVDTKGPYNSPLHF. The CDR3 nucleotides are TGTGCCAGTAGTGGAGTGGACACCAAGGGGCCATATAATTCACCCCTCCACTTT.

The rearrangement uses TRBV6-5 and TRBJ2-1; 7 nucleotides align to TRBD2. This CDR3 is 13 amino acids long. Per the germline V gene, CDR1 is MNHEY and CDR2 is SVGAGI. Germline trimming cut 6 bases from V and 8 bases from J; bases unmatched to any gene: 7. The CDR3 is CASSPREIDEQFF. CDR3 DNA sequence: TGTGCCAGCAGCCCGCGGGAGATCGATGAGCAGTTCTTC.

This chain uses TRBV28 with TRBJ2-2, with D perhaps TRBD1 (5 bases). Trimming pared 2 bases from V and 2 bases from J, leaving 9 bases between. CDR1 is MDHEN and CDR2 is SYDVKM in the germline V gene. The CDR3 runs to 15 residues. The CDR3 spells CASSLAGYNTGELFF. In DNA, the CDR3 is TGTGCCAGCAGTTTAGCAGGGTATAACACCGGGGAGCTGTTTTTT.

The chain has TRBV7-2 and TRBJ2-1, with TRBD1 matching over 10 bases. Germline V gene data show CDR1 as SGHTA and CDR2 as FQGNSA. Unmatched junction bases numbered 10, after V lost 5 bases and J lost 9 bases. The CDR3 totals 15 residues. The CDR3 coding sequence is TGTGCCAGCAGCCCGGAGACAGGGGGCGGGGGTGAGCAGTTCTTC. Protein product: CASSPETGGGGEQFF.

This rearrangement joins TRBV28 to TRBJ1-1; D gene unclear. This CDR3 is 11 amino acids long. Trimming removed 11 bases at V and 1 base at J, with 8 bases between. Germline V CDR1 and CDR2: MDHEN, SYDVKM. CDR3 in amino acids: CASEGNTEAFF. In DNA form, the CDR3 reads TGTGCCTCCGAGGGGAACACTGAAGCTTTCTTT.

This CDR3 is CASSVRGASEAFF. CDR3 coding DNA: TGTGCCAGCAGTGTCCGGGGGGCCTCGGAAGCTTTCTTT. The chain combines TRBV25-1 with TRBJ1-1; possibly TRBD1 for D (6 bases). Deletions cut 4 bases from V and 8 bases from J, with 14 bases between. Germline lookup yields CDR1 MGHDK and CDR2 SYGVNS. The CDR3 is 13 amino acids.

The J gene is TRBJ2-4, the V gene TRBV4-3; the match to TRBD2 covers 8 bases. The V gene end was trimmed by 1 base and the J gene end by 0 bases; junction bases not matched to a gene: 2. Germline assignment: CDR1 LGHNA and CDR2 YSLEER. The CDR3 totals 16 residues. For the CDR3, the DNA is TGCGCCAGCAGCCAAGGTCTAGCGGGAGCCAAAAACATTCAGTACTTC. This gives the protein CASSQGLAGAKNIQYF.

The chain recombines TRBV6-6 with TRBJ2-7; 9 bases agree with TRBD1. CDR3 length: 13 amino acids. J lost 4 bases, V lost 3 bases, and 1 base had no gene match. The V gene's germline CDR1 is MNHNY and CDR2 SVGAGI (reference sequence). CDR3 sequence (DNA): TGTGCCAGCAGTTATGACAGGGGGTACGAGCAGTACTTC. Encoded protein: CASSYDRGYEQYF.

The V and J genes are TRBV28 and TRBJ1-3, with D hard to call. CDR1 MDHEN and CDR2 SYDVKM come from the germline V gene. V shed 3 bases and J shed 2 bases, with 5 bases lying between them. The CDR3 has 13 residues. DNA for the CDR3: TGTGCCAGCAGTTTGCGAACTGGAAACACCATATATTTT. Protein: CASSLRTGNTIYF. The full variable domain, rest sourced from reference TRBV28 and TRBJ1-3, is DVKVTQSSRYLVKRTGEKVFLECVQDMDHENMFWYRQDPGLGLRLIYFSYDVKMKEKGDIPEGYSVSREKKERFSLILESASTNQTSMYLCASSLRTGNTIYFGEGSWLTVV.

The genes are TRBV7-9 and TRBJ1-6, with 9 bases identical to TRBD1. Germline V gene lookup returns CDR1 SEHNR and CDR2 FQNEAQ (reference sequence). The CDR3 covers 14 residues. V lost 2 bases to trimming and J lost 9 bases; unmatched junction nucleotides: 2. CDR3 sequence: CASSLTGGFSPLHF. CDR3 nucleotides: TGTGCCAGCAGCTTAACAGGGGGCTTTTCACCCCTCCACTTT.

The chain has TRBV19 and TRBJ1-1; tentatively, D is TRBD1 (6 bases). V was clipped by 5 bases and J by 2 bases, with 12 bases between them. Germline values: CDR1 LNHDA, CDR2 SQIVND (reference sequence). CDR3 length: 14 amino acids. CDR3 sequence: CASSPDSVNTEAFF. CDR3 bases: TGTGCCAGTAGTCCGGACAGCGTTAACACTGAAGCTTTCTTT.

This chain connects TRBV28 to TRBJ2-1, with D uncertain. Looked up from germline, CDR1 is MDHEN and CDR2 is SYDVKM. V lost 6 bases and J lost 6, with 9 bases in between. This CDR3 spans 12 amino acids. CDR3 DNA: TGTGCCAGCAGAACTCCCGTCAATGAGCAGTTCTTC. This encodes CASRTPVNEQFF.

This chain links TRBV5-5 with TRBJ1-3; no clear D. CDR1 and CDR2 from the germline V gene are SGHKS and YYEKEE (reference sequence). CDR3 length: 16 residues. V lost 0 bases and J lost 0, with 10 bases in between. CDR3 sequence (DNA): TGTGCCAGCAGCTTGGCCAGTTACAGCTCTGGAAACACCATATATTTT. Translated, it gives CASSLASYSSGNTIYF.

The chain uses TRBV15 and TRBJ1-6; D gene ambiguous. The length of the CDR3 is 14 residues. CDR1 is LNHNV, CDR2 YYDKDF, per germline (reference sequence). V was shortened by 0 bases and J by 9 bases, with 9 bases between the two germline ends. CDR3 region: CATSRDDSLSPLHF. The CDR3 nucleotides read TGTGCCACCAGCAGAGATGACTCCCTTTCACCCCTCCACTTT.

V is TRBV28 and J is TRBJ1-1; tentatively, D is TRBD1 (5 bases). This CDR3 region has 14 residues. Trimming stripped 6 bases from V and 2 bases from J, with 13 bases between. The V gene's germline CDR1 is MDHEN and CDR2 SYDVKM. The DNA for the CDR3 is TGTGCCAGCAGCCCCACGGGGGTAAACACTGAAGCTTTCTTT. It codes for CASSPTGVNTEAFF.

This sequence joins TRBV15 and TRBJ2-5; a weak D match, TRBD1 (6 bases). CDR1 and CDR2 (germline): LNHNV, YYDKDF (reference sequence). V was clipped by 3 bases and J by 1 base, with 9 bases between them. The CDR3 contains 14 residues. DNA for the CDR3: TGTGCCACCAGCAGTACAGGGTTCCAAGAGACCCAGTACTTC. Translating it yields CATSSTGFQETQYF.

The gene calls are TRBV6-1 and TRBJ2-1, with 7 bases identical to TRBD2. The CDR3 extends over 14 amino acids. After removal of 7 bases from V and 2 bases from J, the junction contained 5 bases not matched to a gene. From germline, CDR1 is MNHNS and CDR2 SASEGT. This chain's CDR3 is CASIAGDTYNEQFF. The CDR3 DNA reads TGTGCCAGCATTGCGGGAGACACCTACAATGAGCAGTTCTTC.